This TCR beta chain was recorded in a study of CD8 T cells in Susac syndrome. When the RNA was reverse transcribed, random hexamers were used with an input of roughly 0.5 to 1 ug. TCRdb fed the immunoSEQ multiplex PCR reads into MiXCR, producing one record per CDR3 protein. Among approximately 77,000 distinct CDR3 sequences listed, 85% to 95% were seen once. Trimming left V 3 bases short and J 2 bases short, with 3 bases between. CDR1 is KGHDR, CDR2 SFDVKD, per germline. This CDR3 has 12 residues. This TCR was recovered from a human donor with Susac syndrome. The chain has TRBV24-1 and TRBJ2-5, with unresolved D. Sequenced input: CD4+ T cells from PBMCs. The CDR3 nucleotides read TGTGCCACCAGTGATATGCAAGAGACCCAGTACTTC. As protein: CATSDMQETQYF.